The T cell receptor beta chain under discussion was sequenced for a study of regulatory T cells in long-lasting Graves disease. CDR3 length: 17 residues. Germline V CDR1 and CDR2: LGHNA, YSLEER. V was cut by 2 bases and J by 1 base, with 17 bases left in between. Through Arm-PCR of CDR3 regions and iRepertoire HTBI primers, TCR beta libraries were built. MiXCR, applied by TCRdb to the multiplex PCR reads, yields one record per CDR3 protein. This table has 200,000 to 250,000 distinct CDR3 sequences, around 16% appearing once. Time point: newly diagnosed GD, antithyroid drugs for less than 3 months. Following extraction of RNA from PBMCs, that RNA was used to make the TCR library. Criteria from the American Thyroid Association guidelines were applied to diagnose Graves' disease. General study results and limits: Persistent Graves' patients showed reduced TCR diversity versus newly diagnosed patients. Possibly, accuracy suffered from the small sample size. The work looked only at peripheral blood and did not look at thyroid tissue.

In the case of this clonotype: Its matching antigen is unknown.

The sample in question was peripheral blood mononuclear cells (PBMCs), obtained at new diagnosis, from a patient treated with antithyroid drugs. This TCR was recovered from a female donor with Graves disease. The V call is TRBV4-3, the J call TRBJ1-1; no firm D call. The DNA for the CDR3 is TGCGCCAGCAGCCAAAATGCCAGACACACCGGGAACACTGAAGCTTTCTTT. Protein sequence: CASSQNARHTGNTEAFF.